This TCR beta chain appears in the sequencing data of a study of spatial heterogeneity in lung cancer. Overall study context: Researchers sequenced follow-up PBMC samples if they had them, and these came a median of approximately 2 years after resection. Consistent detection of more beta-chain than alpha-chain sequences was observed. Within raw reads, each unique TCR and UMI combination appeared on average more than ten times.

TCRdb re-derived calls from the 5' RACE reads in MiXCR, one entry per CDR3 protein. The repertoire holds about 27,000 distinct CDR3 sequences, with 5.4% as singletons. Time point reported: blood at routine non-recurrence follow-up after resection. Many counts were recorded for this clonotype. The clonotype originates from a female donor with early-stage non-small cell lung cancer. The sequencing here drew on PBMCs, taken at follow-up.

This CDR3 is CAWSVRRLSYEQYF. In DNA form, the CDR3 reads TGTGCCTGGAGTGTACGCAGGTTATCCTACGAGCAGTACTTC. The chain couples TRBV30 to TRBJ2-7; D gene unclear. Germline assignment: CDR1 GTSNPN and CDR2 SVGIG (reference sequence). There are 14 residues in the CDR3. V shed 0 bases and J shed 1 base, with 10 bases lying between them.